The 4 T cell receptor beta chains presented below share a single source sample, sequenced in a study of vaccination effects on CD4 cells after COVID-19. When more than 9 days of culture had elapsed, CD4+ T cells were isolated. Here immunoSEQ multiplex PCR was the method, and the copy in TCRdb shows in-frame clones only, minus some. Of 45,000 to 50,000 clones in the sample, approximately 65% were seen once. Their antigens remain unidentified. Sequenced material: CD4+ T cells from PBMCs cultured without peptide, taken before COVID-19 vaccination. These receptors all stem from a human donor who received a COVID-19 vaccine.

The CDR3 sequence: CASSWGSGYTF. For the CDR3, the DNA is TGTGCCAGCAGTTGGGGGTCTGGCTACACCTTC. V usage is TRBV2 and J usage is TRBJ1-2, with D tentatively TRBD1 (5 bases). V lost 5 bases and J lost 7, with 8 bases in between. The CDR3 loop spans 11 amino acids. Germline CDR1 is SNHLY and CDR2 is FYNNEI.

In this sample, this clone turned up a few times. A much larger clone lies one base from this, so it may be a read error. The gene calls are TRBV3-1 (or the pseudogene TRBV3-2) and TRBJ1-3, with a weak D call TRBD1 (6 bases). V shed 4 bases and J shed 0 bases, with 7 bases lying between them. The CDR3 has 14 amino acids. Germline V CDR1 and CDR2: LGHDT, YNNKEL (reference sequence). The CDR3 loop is CASSRDTSGNTIYF. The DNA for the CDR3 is TGTGCCAGCAGCCGGGACACCTCTGGAAACACCATATATTTT.

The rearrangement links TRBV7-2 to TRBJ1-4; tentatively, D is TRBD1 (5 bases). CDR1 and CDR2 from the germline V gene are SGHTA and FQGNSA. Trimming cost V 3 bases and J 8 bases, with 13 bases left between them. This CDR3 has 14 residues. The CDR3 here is CASSFEGKGEKLFF. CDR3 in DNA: TGTGCCAGCAGCTTTGAGGGGAAGGGAGAAAAACTGTTTTTT.

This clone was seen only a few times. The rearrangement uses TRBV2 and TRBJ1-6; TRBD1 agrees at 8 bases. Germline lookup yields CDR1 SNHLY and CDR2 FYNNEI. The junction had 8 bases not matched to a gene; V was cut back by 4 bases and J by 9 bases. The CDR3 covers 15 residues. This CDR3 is CASSGGNRGSSPLHF. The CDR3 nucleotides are TGTGCCAGCAGTGGCGGCAACAGGGGGTCTTCACCCCTCCACTTT.